This T cell receptor beta chain was profiled in a study of CD8+ T cells in alopecia areata. Turning to the study itself: Treated patients received oral tofacitinib, 5 to 10 mg twice daily.

Overall study findings and caveats: Resident alphabeta T cells of normal skin are also sequenced in scalp samples. Within the top 100, expanded CD8+ clones significantly decreased with tofacitinib, as did scalp clonality.

Remarks on this clone: Its antigen is not identified.

Treatment: oral pan-JAK inhibitor, 5-10 mg twice daily. In each case, RNA was isolated and then reverse transcribed into cDNA as the sequencing template. The repertoire was sequenced with immunoSEQ multiplex PCR; TCRdb's copy has only in-frame clones and lacks some. The sample yields over 150,000 clones, around three fifths seen once. The source material was CD4+ T cells sorted from blood, sampled at week 24, from a patient treated with tofacitinib. The TCR originated in a human donor with alopecia areata.

CDR3 region: CASSLGWTSPDHTPAGHSQYF. For the CDR3, the DNA is TGTGCCAGCAGCTTAGGATGGACTAGCCCAGACCACACACCAGCGGGCCATTCTCAGTACTTC. This chain connects TRBV7-6 to TRBJ2-5, with TRBD2 matching over 8 bases. In germline, CDR1 is SGHVS, CDR2 FNYEAQ. Losses at the gene ends were 1 base for V and 11 bases for J; bases not matched to a gene: 30. The CDR3 extends over 21 amino acids.